The T cell receptor (beta chain) described here comes from a study of shared clonotypes between healthy human individuals. In regard to this clone: Other DNA sequences in the sample encode the same CDR3.

V was pared by 1 base and J by 5 bases, with 6 bases between. The CDR3 is 12 residues long. Germline V gene lookup returns CDR1 SEHNR and CDR2 FQNEAQ (reference sequence). Repertoires were generated with immunoSEQ multiplex PCR, while TCRdb's copy carries only in-frame clones and drops some. The sample includes about 1.4 million clones, 96% seen only once; the top ten take 1.2%. The origin of this receptor is a man aged 25 to 40 in good health. The J gene is TRBJ2-7, the V gene TRBV7-9; D remains ambiguous. The sample consisted of naive CD4+ T cells sorted from blood. Subset in this sample: CD45RA+ positively selected. The CDR3 here is CASSLGSDEQYF. CDR3 sequence (DNA): TGTGCCAGCAGCTTAGGCTCGGACGAGCAGTACTTC. Full variable domain (outside the CDR3, taken from reference TRBV7-9 and TRBJ2-7): DTGVSQNPRHKITKRGQNVTFRCDPISEHNRLYWYRQTLGQGPEFLTYFQNEAQLEKSRLLSDRFSAERPKGSFSTLEIQRTEQGDSAMYLCASSLGSDEQYFGPGTRLTVT.